The sequence of this TCR beta chain was determined in a study of blood T cell repertoires in COVID-19. Original analysis: Nucleated cell counts were estimated from reference gene primer amplification. TCRdb's copy holds only in-frame clones and misses some; the assay was immunoSEQ multiplex PCR. That table gives V, J and clone size, and the DNA gave D and trimming. Of 300,000 to 450,000 clones listed, about 88% are singletons. Germline V gene lookup returns CDR1 SGHDT and CDR2 YYEEEE. Between the trimmed V and J ends, which lost 1 base and 0 bases, there was a span of 14 bases. The CDR3 is 17 residues long.

The chain has TRBV5-6 and TRBJ1-3, with TRBD1 as a possible D gene (5 bases). The origin of this receptor is a woman aged 25 to 39 who had recovered from COVID-19. What was sequenced was PBMCs or T cells enriched from blood (not recorded which). CDR3: CASSLRGTRSSGNTIYF. CDR3 bases: TGTGCCAGCAGCTTGAGAGGGACTCGCAGCTCTGGAAACACCATATATTTT.